This entry describes one T cell receptor (beta chain). No antigen is known for it. One end of the junction varies from germline; a read error may be responsible. The cohort consisted of approximately 670 healthy bone marrow donors. Cohort members were all nominally healthy when sampled, although unrecorded immune exposures were likely present. The donor was CMV seropositive and belonged to the group of more than 250 seropositive cohort members. Every donor gave a peripheral blood sample, and the peripheral blood mononuclear cells from that sample were used for TCR beta sequencing. Genomic DNA extraction from the blood cell samples was performed with the Qiagen DNeasy Blood Extraction Kit. Library preparation used the immunoSEQ multiplex PCR assay. For the multiplex PCR, a mixture combining 60 forward primers for TCR Vbeta segments and 13 reverse primers for TCR Jbeta segments was used. A multiplex PCR assay on genomic DNA amplified the CDR3 region of rearranged TCR beta genes. On the Illumina HiSeq System, the amplified TCR beta libraries were sequenced as 87-base-pair reads. As for the authors' bioinformatics: A later analysis tallied approximately 87 million unique TCR beta chains across the 666 repertoires, and about 12 million of those chains were shared by two or more donors. Raw reads were error-corrected and collapsed into unique sequences with a nearest-neighbor algorithm that merged closely related sequences to remove PCR and sequencing errors. To assign V, D and J gene segments, CDR3 sequences were aligned to IMGT reference sequences. For a sequence to be retained, at least a six-nucleotide match to both a V gene segment and a J gene segment was required. A rearrangement was called productive if the CDR3 had no stop codons and remained in frame with V and J, and every other rearrangement was called non-productive. CDR3 was defined by IMGT convention, running from the second conserved V-encoded cysteine to the conserved J-encoded phenylalanine. The earlier analysis of 587 of the donors excluded sequences that lacked an unambiguous match to a single V gene segment. In an earlier analysis of almost 600 of the donors, a V segment was called functional when productive rearrangements were above 56.7%, and segregating when the standard deviation between donors exceeded 5%. A statistical classification framework was developed to diagnose cytomegalovirus status using the catalog of TCR beta chain sequences. In a later analysis, TCR nucleotide sequences were compared against IMGT/GENE-DB human TR gene sequences so that V and J genes could be assigned. In a later analysis, CDR3 sequences and most-parsimonious VDJ recombination scenarios were assigned using the TCRdist pipeline. In a later analysis, each TCR beta chain was defined by its CDR3 amino acid sequence together with its V-gene family, and reads lacking a unique V-gene family were excluded. To address suspected cross-contamination and a sequencing artifact, a later analysis removed roughly 580 highly shared, low-generation-probability nucleotide sequences. In a later analysis, a clonal expansion index for each public chain was calculated from normalized within-repertoire ranks of inferred template counts. In a later analysis, generation probabilities were computed using a VDJ recombination model fitted to out-of-frame rearrangements, and the results were checked against IGoR. In a later analysis, TCR-TCR, TCR-HLA and TCR-CMV co-occurrence was scored with hypergeometric tests, and a repertoire-size bias correction was applied to TCR pairs. In a later analysis, false discovery rates were estimated by permuting HLA or CMV assignments 20 times. In a later analysis, co-occurring TCRs were grouped using DBSCAN, with TCRdist sequence similarity added in when clustering inside HLA-allele-positive subsets. Repertoires with fewer than 30,000 or more than 120,000 public chains were left out of co-occurrence clustering, as were five repertoires with anomalous nucleotide sharing. What TCRdb holds here is the immuneACCESS table cut down to in-frame rearrangements. Part of the clones is not present; checked against another copy, under half of the missing clones reflect an unresolved V gene, and the others are unexplained. That table furnishes V, J and clone size, whereas the DNA furnished D and trimming. Across this sample there are about 240,000 clones, with approximately 81% seen only once. Around 8% of the sample comes from the top ten.

According to the germline V gene (reference sequence), CDR1 reads SEHNR and CDR2 reads FQNEAQ. The CDR3 holds 18 amino acids from the cysteine to the phenylalanine. Only CDR3 DNA remains: 54 bases, in frame from the first base. The source of the sample is a study of cytomegalovirus exposure and HLA in healthy donors (dated by TCRdb to 2017 to 2019). For context, the study as a whole: According to an earlier analysis of a few hundred of the donors, some 180 million T cells yielded 90 million to 130 million unique TCR beta sequences and approximately 300 Gb of sequence data. Of the 398 genotyped donors, approximately 80% fell in the genetic ancestry cluster associated with self-reported Caucasian donors. Along with the approximately 650-subject first cohort, a separate validation cohort of approximately 110 different subjects was used. High-throughput TCR immunosequencing, statistical association of individual TCRs with disease status, and machine learning were combined to predict cytomegalovirus infection status. HLA typing included class I and class II loci at four-digit resolution. An early release covering roughly 600 HLA-typed donors comprised about 300 gigabases of sequencing data and tens of millions of unique TCR sequences. A later genetic analysis used genome-wide SNP genotypes for about 65% of the 666 donors, treating that subset as a discovery cohort. An earlier analysis of several hundred of the donors applied high-throughput TCR beta sequencing to assess whether each TCR beta V gene segment acted as functional or pseudogenic. The study profiled the T cell repertoires of fewer than 850 subjects by immunosequencing and related them to cytomegalovirus serostatus. Donor age, sex, ethnicity and CMV serostatus were collected together with the repertoire data. Typing coverage differed by locus: A, B, C, DRB1 and DQB1 were typed in roughly 620-640 donors, DQA1 in approximately 520, DPA1 in some 570, and DPB1 in 450 to 490. In a later analysis, previously published TCR beta repertoires from 550 to 700 donors were re-analyzed and high-resolution HLA genotyping was added so that TCR occurrence patterns could be studied. Because of strong linkage in the cohort, roughly five DR-DQ haplotypes were treated as single units for association and clustering. Among under 450 genotyped donors of the cohort, an average of 235,054 unique TCR beta nucleotide sequences were sequenced per donor, around 20% of them non-productive. Every repertoire in the discovery cohort had been generated on one and the same sequencing platform. The study was designed to test whether signatures of past pathogen exposure could be identified by cataloging public T cell receptors. Rather than drawing on any new phenotypic data, the later analysis identified candidate immune exposures from TCR beta sequences and the way those sequences occurred across donors. Here is what the overall study found, with its caveats: While some public TCRs were present in many individuals, most TCR sequences turned up only very rarely across donors. The study listed 170 or so TCR beta chains as associated with cytomegalovirus. At a false discovery rate of 0.05, a later analysis linked 16,000 or so TCR beta sequences to specific HLA alleles. Because counts were too low, seventeen rarely observed V segments, including chromosome 9 orphons, were excluded from the earlier analysis of some 590 of the donors. In vitro tests confirmed that a few of the cytomegalovirus-associated TCR beta chains recognize cytomegalovirus antigens. A later genetic analysis associated a missense DCLRE1C variant with V-gene and J-gene trimming of TCR beta chains, and an independent cohort replicated the association. Only TCR beta chains were sequenced in this cohort, and the absence of alpha or paired-chain data limited detectable features. A later analysis found that TCR association rates varied across HLA loci, with DRB1 alleles showing the most associated TCRs and HLA-C alleles the fewest. Roughly uniform sequencing depth across donors was assumed in presence/absence analyses, although this assumption may not hold. For the cohort, immune exposure information was limited to CMV serostatus. A later analysis found that HLA-associated TCR beta chains were more clonally expanded and had lower generation probabilities than equally common non-associated chains. In a later genetic analysis, fewer N-insertions in productive TCRs were reported among donors in an Asian-associated ancestry cluster than the roughly 710-donor mean. According to a later analysis, most CMV-associated TCR beta chains appeared to be HLA-restricted, and the HLA associations seemed to be driven largely by CMV exposure. A later analysis reported that several top co-occurrence clusters appeared linked to parvovirus B19, influenza, CMV and Epstein-Barr virus. Some IMGT-functional V segments, including TRBV6-2 and TRBV6-3, could not be told apart with the 87-base-pair reads, so those segments were excluded. The authors suggested that the approach could potentially be extended to other disease states and immunological phenotypes. The classifier was reported to diagnose cytomegalovirus status with high specificity and sensitivity in both the original and validation cohorts. Because HLA typing was missing for some donors at each locus, association tests included only the typed subset. Correlated functional status among segregating V segments might reflect linkage disequilibrium, but an unknown experimental factor could not be ruled out. When HLA alleles, especially DR and DQ, strongly co-occurred, attributing TCR associations to individual alleles was difficult. Broadly in line with IMGT annotations, most TCR beta V segments showed up in productive rearrangements about 87% or about 30% of the time in an earlier analysis of about 500 of the donors. A further reported finding was that TCR beta sequences accurately predicted the HLA-A and HLA-B alleles for most subjects in the first cohort. A cluster of highly shared sequence variants was judged likely to be a technical artifact of the sequencing pipeline.

The receptor comes from a woman in her sixties in good health and CMV-seropositive. The chain links TRBV7-9 with TRBJ1-1; TRBD1 lines up with 9 middle nucleotides. Material: PBMCs. The CDR3 reads as follows: CSSSQRGTGTQTNTEAFF. The nucleotide sequence reads as follows: TGTTCCAGCAGCCAGAGGGGGACAGGGACTCAGACGAACACTGAAGCTTTCTTT.